The 5 T cell receptor beta chains below all came from one sample that was sequenced in a study of CD8+CD57+ T cells in acquired aplastic anemia (dated by TCRdb to the late 2010s). The data were produced on an Illumina HiSeq 2000. TCR beta VDJ combination and CDR3 sequence profiling used genomic DNA as the template. Through fastp at Q25 and MiXCR, TCRdb rebuilt clones from the public reads, retaining in-frame beta chains. Each record represents a unique CDR3 protein, reported with the most common genes and DNA among its rows. Present in this sample are about 180,000 distinct CDR3 sequences, around 50% of which were seen just once. The ten top clones hold under 1.2% of the sample. Flow cytometry had shown CD8+CD57+ cell expansion in the patients selected for sequencing. Sequenced: sorted CD4+, CD8+, or CD8+CD57+ T cells (not recorded which) from PBMCs. The receptors were gathered from a human donor with aplastic anemia.

This clonotype was detected ten times or more. The chain has TRBV20-1 and TRBJ2-1; 9 bases map to TRBD2. This CDR3 comprises 12 residues. Unmatched junction bases numbered 5, after V lost 1 base and J lost 13 bases. CDR1 and CDR2 from the germline V gene are DFQATT and SNEGSKA (reference sequence). Here the CDR3 reads CSARGLGTSQFF. The CDR3 DNA sequence: TGCAGTGCTAGAGGACTCGGGACTAGCCAGTTCTTC.

This clonotype turned up a few times. A junction end diverges from the germline sequence, so it may reflect a read error. The V gene is TRBV7-8, the J gene TRBJ2-3; 13 bases agree with TRBD2. Germline loops: CDR1 SGHVS, CDR2 FQNEAQ. This CDR3 is built from 15 residues. The CDR3, as DNA: TGTGCCAGCAGTCCCACTAGCGGGGGGGCCGATACGCAGTATTTC. It codes for CASSPTSGGADTQYF.

As to this clonotype: A read error may be the cause here, since a much bigger clone is one base away. The chain carries TRBV5-1 and TRBJ1-1, with D maybe TRBD1 (6 bases). V dropped 4 bases and J dropped 0 bases, with 13 bases sitting between them. The germline V gene encodes CDR1 SGHRS and CDR2 YFSETQ. The CDR3 is 15 amino acids. The CDR3 sequence: CASSADRLMNTEAFF. CDR3 in DNA: TGCGCCAGCAGCGCGGACAGACTTATGAACACTGAAGCTTTCTTT.

The chain joins TRBV2 to TRBJ1-2, with 8 positions matching TRBD1. Germline CDR1 SNHLY, CDR2 FYNNEI. CDR3 size: 15 residues. The trim removed 3 bases at V and 3 bases at J, leaving 6 bases unmatched. CDR3 coding DNA: TGTGCCAGCAGTGAGAACAGGGGGATGTACTATGGCTACACCTTC. Amino acids: CASSENRGMYYGYTF.

The chain is built from TRBV7-6 and TRBJ2-7; TRBD1 might be the D (6 bases). Per the germline V gene, CDR1 is SGHVS and CDR2 is FNYEAQ. The CDR3 extends over 15 amino acids. Trimming took off 5 bases at V and 0 bases at J, with 14 bases between the two ends. CDR3 nucleotides: TGTGCCAGCAGCCCAGGACAGCCGAGCTCCTACGAGCAGTACTTC. It is translated as CASSPGQPSSYEQYF.